This T cell receptor beta chain was recovered during a study of beta chain features in type 1 diabetes. In total, each donor contributed a single heparinised blood draw that averaged roughly 110 mL. Findings of the study overall: Moderately but significantly shorter TCRB CDR3s were found in Type 1 diabetes patients in all four CD4+ subsets. Insertions were fewer and deletions more numerous at VDJ junctions in type 1 diabetes patients. Patients and controls would be equally affected if PCR favored shorter templates.

Investigators reverse transcribed all isolated RNA, so they sequenced expressed TCRB transcripts. The method was immunoSEQ multiplex PCR; TCRdb's version includes in-frame clones alone and lacks a portion of them. There are under 950,000 clones in the sample; roughly a sixth occur only once, and about 0.02% lies in the top ten. In this sample, this clone turned up a few times. The antigen remains unidentified. The CDR3 spans 13 residues. The V end lost 3 bases, the J end lost 7 bases, and 10 bases lay between the germline ends. The germline gives CDR1 SGHTA, CDR2 FQGNSA. The chain is built from TRBV7-2 and TRBJ1-5; D call uncertain. This receptor was identified in a woman under 30 in good health. Sample: naive CD4+ T cells from blood. In DNA form, the CDR3 reads TGTGCCAGCAGCTTGAAGGCGGCCCAGCCCCAGCATTTT. This codes for CASSLKAAQPQHF.